What follows is one TCR beta chain and its context. Its antigen is not known. The data stem from a study of cytomegalovirus exposure and HLA in healthy donors. Study results and caveats: Among immune exposure information, only CMV serostatus was available. The classifier was said to identify cytomegalovirus status with high specificity and sensitivity. Presence/absence analyses took donor sequencing depth as roughly uniform. The study put under 200 TCR beta chains on its list as cytomegalovirus-associated.

PCR employed 60 Vbeta and 13 Jbeta primers. Profiling relied on immunoSEQ multiplex PCR, and the TCRdb table lists in-frame clones only, not all of them. The sample has roughly 180,000 clones, 80% seen once. CDR1 is LGHNA and CDR2 is YSLEER in the germline V gene. With 4 bases clipped from V and 2 bases from J, the junction kept 10 bases outside the gene matches. CDR3 length equals 17 residues. Sequenced: PBMCs. This clonotype originated in a woman aged 50 to 65 in good health and CMV-seropositive. The J gene is TRBJ2-5, the V gene TRBV4-3; 10 nucleotides align to TRBD2. The CDR3 loop is CASSPYRGLAVQETQYF. CDR3 DNA sequence: TGCGCCAGCAGCCCCTACCGAGGACTAGCGGTTCAAGAGACCCAGTACTTC.